The 30 T cell receptor beta chains presented below share a single source sample, sequenced in a study of cytomegalovirus exposure and HLA in healthy donors. The study ran its PCR with 60 Vbeta and 13 Jbeta primers. Sequencing used immunoSEQ multiplex PCR; TCRdb keeps in-frame clones, though not all of them. This sample has 100,000 to 150,000 clones, with just under 75% found just once. The sample taken for sequencing was PBMCs. The receptor set was obtained from a middle-aged man in good health and CMV-seropositive.

The chain uses TRBV28 and TRBJ2-1, with 11 bases identical to TRBD2. In germline, CDR1 is MDHEN, CDR2 SYDVKM. V gave up 7 bases and J gave up 5 bases; unmatched junction bases: 4. The CDR3 extends over 14 amino acids. The CDR3 is CASTLAGGNNEQFF. The CDR3 nucleotides are TGTGCCAGCACCTTAGCGGGAGGGAACAATGAGCAGTTCTTC. The full variable domain, its missing parts supplied by reference TRBV28 and TRBJ2-1, is DVKVTQSSRYLVKRTGEKVFLECVQDMDHENMFWYRQDPGLGLRLIYFSYDVKMKEKGDIPEGYSVSREKKERFSLILESASTNQTSMYLCASTLAGGNNEQFFGPGTRLTVL.

The chain employs TRBV14 and TRBJ2-2; D ambiguous. Germline V gene lookup returns CDR1 SGHDN and CDR2 FVKESK. V dropped 1 base and J dropped 6 bases, with 12 bases sitting between them. The CDR3 has 15 amino acids. The chain's CDR3 is CASSQGQRVAGELFF. The CDR3 DNA reads TGTGCCAGCAGCCAAGGCCAACGGGTGGCCGGGGAGCTGTTTTTT.

The CDR3 nucleotides read TGTGCCTGGAGTGTTCAGCAGGGCTGGCCACCCCTCCACTTT. This gives the protein CAWSVQQGWPPLHF. The gene calls are TRBV30 and TRBJ1-6; maybe TRBD1 (5 bases). CDR1 is GTSNPN, CDR2 SVGIG, per germline (reference sequence). This CDR3 contains 14 residues. Trimming removed 0 bases from V and 11 bases from J, with 14 bases in between.

The CDR3 is CASSPGQVNEQFF. The CDR3 region has the DNA TGTGCCAGCTCACCGGGACAGGTAAATGAGCAGTTCTTC. The V and J genes are TRBV18 and TRBJ2-1, with 8 bases fitting TRBD1. The CDR3 length is 13 residues. J lost 7 bases, V lost 3 bases, and 2 bases had no gene match. The V gene's germline CDR1 is KGHSH and CDR2 LQKENI.

V and J are TRBV13 and TRBJ2-7; 8 nucleotides align to TRBD1. Germline V gene sequence: CDR1 PRHDT, CDR2 FYEKMQ (reference sequence). V lost 3 bases to trimming and J lost 3 bases; unmatched junction nucleotides: 7. The CDR3 has 15 amino acids. The CDR3 loop reads CASSLGRGPRYEQYF. The CDR3 coding sequence is TGTGCCAGCAGCTTGGGCAGGGGGCCTCGCTACGAGCAGTACTTC.

This clone was detected a few times. The chain uses TRBV27 and TRBJ1-2; 10 positions agree with TRBD1. The CDR3 runs 16 residues. V dropped 5 bases and J dropped 5; count of bases not matched to a gene: 11. The germline gives CDR1 MNHEY, CDR2 SMNVEV (reference sequence). Here the CDR3 DNA reads TGTGCCAGCAGTACTCTACCCGGGACAGGGGTGTATGGCTACACCTTC. Translation gives CASSTLPGTGVYGYTF.

The V gene is TRBV2, the J gene TRBJ2-5, with D unresolved. The DNA end is more similar to TRBJ2-7, so the J call may be wrong. The CDR3 totals 15 residues. Looked up from germline, CDR1 is SNHLY and CDR2 is FYNNEI. The CDR3 DNA reads TGTGCCAGCAGTGAATACGAGTTGAGCTCCTACGAGCAGTACTTC. This sequence encodes CASSEYELSSYEQYF.

V gene TRBV5-1 combines with J gene TRBJ2-3, with TRBD1 as a possible D gene (6 bases). The CDR3 runs 18 residues. Germline V CDR1 and CDR2: SGHRS, YFSETQ. V was trimmed by 3 bases and J by 0 bases, leaving 20 bases between them. The CDR3 sequence: CASSWNPQGSYSTDTQYF. The DNA of the CDR3 is TGCGCCAGCAGCTGGAACCCGCAGGGGTCGTATAGCACAGATACGCAGTATTTT.

This chain connects TRBV28 to TRBJ2-4; TRBD1 is a possible D gene (6 bases). The CDR3 has 16 amino acids. Per germline, CDR1 MDHEN and CDR2 SYDVKM. Trimming pared 6 bases from V and 6 bases from J, leaving 21 bases between. The CDR3 DNA reads as TGTGCCAGCAGCACCTCAGGGGCCTTCCGCAGAAACATTCAGTACTTC. Residues: CASSTSGAFRRNIQYF. Together with reference TRBV28 and TRBJ2-4, the CDR3 gives the full variable domain: DVKVTQSSRYLVKRTGEKVFLECVQDMDHENMFWYRQDPGLGLRLIYFSYDVKMKEKGDIPEGYSVSREKKERFSLILESASTNQTSMYLCASSTSGAFRRNIQYFGAGTRLSVL.

The chain has TRBV7-9 and TRBJ2-1; 8 positions agree with TRBD1. CDR3 length: 15 residues. Germline V gives CDR1 SEHNR, CDR2 FQNEAQ (reference sequence). With V trimmed by 4 bases and J by 0 bases, 2 bases remained unmatched. This CDR3 is CASSSGQVSYNEQFF. DNA for the CDR3: TGTGCCAGCAGCTCGGGACAGGTCTCCTACAATGAGCAGTTCTTC.

The gene calls are TRBV7-2 and TRBJ1-2; the D gene is possibly TRBD1 (6 bases). CDR1 is SGHTA and CDR2 is FQGNSA in the germline V gene. With 2 bases removed from V and 4 bases from J, the gap between germline ends came to 14 bases. This CDR3 region has 15 residues. The CDR3 reads CASSLYPGVGYGYTF. For the CDR3, the DNA is TGTGCCAGCAGCTTATATCCAGGGGTTGGCTATGGCTACACCTTC.

The rearrangement links TRBV27 to TRBJ2-7, with 10 bases aligning to TRBD2. J was trimmed by 1 base and V by 4 bases; bases with no gene match: 4. The germline gives CDR1 MNHEY, CDR2 SMNVEV (reference sequence). The CDR3 extends over 15 amino acids. The CDR3 here is CASSYTSGVSYEQYF. In DNA form, the CDR3 reads TGTGCCAGCAGTTACACTAGCGGGGTTTCCTACGAGCAGTACTTC.

The genes are TRBV7-2 and TRBJ2-1, with TRBD1 as a possible D gene (7 bases). Trimming shortened V by 5 bases and J by 7 bases, and 18 bases separated the two germline ends. There are 15 residues in the CDR3. Germline V gene sequence: CDR1 SGHTA, CDR2 FQGNSA. The CDR3 reads CASSQGGTVGNEQFF. CDR3 bases: TGTGCCAGCAGCCAAGGCGGGACAGTGGGGAATGAGCAGTTCTTC.

This chain joins TRBV5-1 and TRBJ1-1, with 12 bases lining up with TRBD1. Trimming took 1 base from V and 5 from J; bases not matched to a gene: 6. Germline V gene data show CDR1 as SGHRS and CDR2 as YFSETQ. The CDR3 contains 16 residues. The CDR3: CASSLQGQGAGTEAFF. DNA of the CDR3: TGCGCCAGCAGCTTGCAGGGACAGGGGGCAGGAACTGAAGCTTTCTTT.

The V gene is TRBV9, the J gene TRBJ1-2, with D possibly TRBD1 on 5 matching bases. The CDR3 is 15 residues long. V was cut by 0 bases and J by 8 bases, with 17 bases left in between. Germline values: CDR1 SGDLS, CDR2 YYNGEE. CDR3 loop: CASSVASGPGGGYTF. The CDR3 DNA is TGTGCCAGCAGCGTAGCTTCAGGGCCGGGAGGAGGCTACACCTTC.

The rearrangement joins TRBV10-3 to TRBJ1-1, with D uncertain. In germline, CDR1 is ENHRY, CDR2 SYGVKD. CDR3 length: 13 residues. V was cut by 3 bases and J by 3 bases, with 8 bases left in between. In DNA form, the CDR3 reads TGTGCCATCAGTGACCGGGTCCACACTGAAGCTTTCTTT. Protein sequence: CAISDRVHTEAFF.

The CDR3 sequence: CASSFGLTGGGYTF. CDR3 coding DNA: TGTGCCAGCAGCTTTGGCCTGACAGGGGGTGGCTACACCTTC. The chain recombines TRBV13 with TRBJ1-2, with 9 nucleotides matching TRBD1. Germline values: CDR1 PRHDT, CDR2 FYEKMQ (reference sequence). This CDR3 region has 14 residues. Germline trimming cut 3 bases from V and 7 bases from J; bases unmatched to any gene: 6.

The chain couples TRBV28 to TRBJ1-6; 11 bases align to TRBD1. The CDR3 consists of 17 residues. The germline V gene has CDR1 MDHEN and CDR2 SYDVKM. Losses at the gene ends were 8 bases for V and 9 bases for J; bases not matched to a gene: 15. Here the CDR3 DNA reads TGTGCCAGCCGATTAGGACAGGGGGCGAGGAGTAGTTCACCCCTCCACTTT. It is translated as CASRLGQGARSSSPLHF.

The rearrangement joins TRBV7-9 to TRBJ2-7; D gene unclear. There are 11 residues in the CDR3. Deletions cut 4 bases from V and 2 bases from J, with 3 bases between. Looked up from germline, CDR1 is SEHNR and CDR2 is FQNEAQ (reference sequence). This CDR3 reads CASSSAYEQYF. The CDR3 DNA sequence: TGTGCCAGCAGCTCCGCCTACGAGCAGTACTTC.

This chain connects TRBV7-9 to TRBJ2-5; D is undetermined. Germline CDR1 is SEHNR and CDR2 is FQNEAQ (reference sequence). Trimming took off 1 base at V and 11 bases at J, with 11 bases between the two ends. CDR3 length: 12 amino acids. The CDR3 protein is CASSLGAPQQYF. As DNA, the CDR3 is TGTGCCAGCAGCTTAGGGGCGCCTCAGCAGTACTTC. Together with reference TRBV7-9 and TRBJ2-5, the CDR3 gives the full variable domain: DTGVSQNPRHKITKRGQNVTFRCDPISEHNRLYWYRQTLGQGPEFLTYFQNEAQLEKSRLLSDRFSAERPKGSFSTLEIQRTEQGDSAMYLCASSLGAPQQYFGPGTRLLVL.

The genes are TRBV27 and TRBJ1-4; D perhaps matches TRBD1 (5 bases). There are 17 residues in the CDR3. Germline V lookup: CDR1 MNHEY, CDR2 SMNVEV (reference sequence). Trimming removed 5 bases at V and 0 bases at J, with 16 bases between. The CDR3 loop is CASSPRTTWATNEKLFF. DNA of the CDR3: TGTGCCAGCAGTCCACGGACAACGTGGGCAACTAATGAAAAACTGTTTTTT. The variable domain in full, with the rest retrieved from reference TRBV27 and TRBJ1-4, is EAQVTQNPRYLITVTGKKLTVTCSQNMNHEYMSWYRQDPGLGLRQIYYSMNVEVTDKGDVPEGYKVSRKEKRNFPLILESPSPNQTSLYFCASSPRTTWATNEKLFFGSGTQLSVL.

The chain couples TRBV4-2 to TRBJ2-1, with D maybe TRBD2 (6 bases). V was trimmed by 0 bases and J by 7 bases, leaving 13 bases between them. From germline, CDR1 is LGHNA and CDR2 YNFKEQ. The CDR3 totals 15 residues. The CDR3: CASSQDGRGRNEQFF. CDR3 nucleotide sequence: TGTGCCAGCAGCCAAGACGGGCGTGGGAGGAATGAGCAGTTCTTC.

The chain carries TRBV19 and TRBJ1-1, with D perhaps matching TRBD1 (5 bases). V lost 4 bases and J 3 bases, leaving 9 bases between the germline ends. Germline V CDR1 and CDR2: LNHDA, SQIVND (reference sequence). The length of the CDR3 is 13 residues. The DNA for the CDR3 is TGTGCCAGTAGTACCTCAGGGTACACTGAAGCTTTCTTT. This codes for CASSTSGYTEAFF.

This chain joins TRBV7-8 and TRBJ1-4; 9 bases map to TRBD1. CDR3 length equals 14 residues. V lost 1 base and J lost 8; bases outside the gene matches: 2. Germline V gene sequence: CDR1 SGHVS, CDR2 FQNEAQ. The CDR3 loop is CASSLVDRGEKLFF. CDR3 nucleotide sequence: TGTGCCAGCAGCTTAGTGGACAGGGGCGAAAAACTGTTTTTT.

The chain employs TRBV6-5 and TRBJ1-5; 8 nucleotides align to TRBD1. The germline CDR1 and CDR2 sequences are MNHEY and SVGAGI. CDR3 length equals 13 residues. Trimming at V came to 6 bases and at J to 5 bases, leaving 3 bases not matched to a gene. DNA for the CDR3: TGTGCCAGCAGGACACAGGGGGATCAGCCCCAGCATTTT. Residues: CASRTQGDQPQHF.

J is TRBJ2-3 and V is TRBV6-1; possibly TRBD2 for D (5 bases). CDR1 and CDR2 (germline): MNHNS, SASEGT. Trimming cost V 5 bases and J 2 bases, with 11 bases left between them. This CDR3 contains 14 residues. CDR3 loop: CASSFERTTDTQYF. CDR3 nucleotide sequence: TGTGCCAGCAGTTTTGAGCGGACCACAGATACGCAGTATTTT.

This clone has only a few counts. V and J are TRBV9 and TRBJ2-5; TRBD1 is a possible D gene (5 bases). The DNA end favors TRBJ2-7, so the J call may be wrong. Germline CDR1 is SGDLS and CDR2 is YYNGEE. The CDR3 has 16 amino acids. CDR3 protein: CASSLLDSAYYYEQYF. In nucleotides, the CDR3 is TGTGCCAGCAGCTTATTAGACAGTGCTTATTACTACGAGCAGTACTTC.

The chain joins TRBV19 to TRBJ2-7; 9 nucleotides line up with TRBD1. Germline loops: CDR1 LNHDA, CDR2 SQIVND (reference sequence). The CDR3 runs 16 residues. After removal of 5 bases from V and 3 bases from J, the junction contained 11 bases not matched to a gene. In nucleotides, the CDR3 is TGTGCCAGTAGTCCTTTAAACAGGGGGCAATTCTACGAGCAGTACTTC. This sequence encodes CASSPLNRGQFYEQYF.

The V call is TRBV7-2, the J call TRBJ2-2; weak D call: TRBD1 (5 bases). In germline, CDR1 is SGHTA, CDR2 FQGNSA. The length of the CDR3 is 14 residues. Trimming cost V 6 bases and J 1 base, with 9 bases left between them. CDR3 nucleotides: TGTGCCAGCAGAATGACAGAGAACACCGGGGAGCTGTTTTTT. It is translated as CASRMTENTGELFF.

This clone came up a few times. V is TRBV10-2 and J is TRBJ2-1, with D possibly TRBD1 on 6 matching bases. CDR1 is WSHSY, CDR2 SAAADI, per germline. The CDR3 is made up of 14 amino acids. V lost 2 bases and J lost 5, with 10 bases in between. Here the CDR3 reads CASSEVRQDNEQFF. CDR3 coding DNA: TGCGCCAGCAGTGAGGTTCGACAGGACAATGAGCAGTTCTTC.